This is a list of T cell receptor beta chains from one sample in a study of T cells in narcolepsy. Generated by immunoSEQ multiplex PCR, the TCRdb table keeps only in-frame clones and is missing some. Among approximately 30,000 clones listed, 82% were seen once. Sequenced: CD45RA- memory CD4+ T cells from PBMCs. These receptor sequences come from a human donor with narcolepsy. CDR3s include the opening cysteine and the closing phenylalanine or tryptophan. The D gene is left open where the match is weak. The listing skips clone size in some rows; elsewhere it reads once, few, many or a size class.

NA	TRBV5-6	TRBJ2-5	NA	TGTGCCAGCAGCTTGGTGGGCAGGGGGGGTGAGACCCAGTACTTC	CASSLVGRGGETQYF
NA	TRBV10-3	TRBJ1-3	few	TGTGCCATCAGAGACAGCTCTGGAAACACCATATATTTT	CAIRDSSGNTIYF
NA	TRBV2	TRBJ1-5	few	TGTGCCAGCAGTGAGGGGTTCCGGGGGCATTTT	CASSEGFRGHF
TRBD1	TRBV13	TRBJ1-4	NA	TGTGCCAGCAGCGCACGACAGGGATGGGCTGAAAAACTGTTTTTT	CASSARQGWAEKLFF
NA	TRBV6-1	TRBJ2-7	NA	TGTGCCAGCAGATCCTACGAGCAGTACTTC	CASRSYEQYF
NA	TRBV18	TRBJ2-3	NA	TGTGCCAGCTCATTACAGGGAGGAGCCCGCACAGATACGCAGTATTTT	CASSLQGGARTDTQYF
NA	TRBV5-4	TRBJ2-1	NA	TGTGCCAGCAGCCAATTAGCCGGGCAGCGCTCCTACAATGAGCAGTTCTTC	CASSQLAGQRSYNEQFF
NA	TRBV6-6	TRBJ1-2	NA	TGTGCCAGCAGTCTTCGGCCAGGCCCCTATGGCTACACCTTC	CASSLRPGPYGYTF
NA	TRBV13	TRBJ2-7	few	TGTGCCAGCACCATCTCGGGCGGGTACTCCTACGAGCAGTACTTC	CASTISGGYSYEQYF
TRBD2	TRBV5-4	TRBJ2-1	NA	TGTGCCAGCAGCGGGGGACTAGCGGGAGATTATGAGCAGTTCTTC	CASSGGLAGDYEQFF
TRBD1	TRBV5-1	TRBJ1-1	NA	TGCGCCAGCAAACAGGGGGCGCTGGGAGGGAACACTGAAGCTTTCTTT	CASKQGALGGNTEAFF
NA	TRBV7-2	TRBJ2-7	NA	TGTGCCAGCAGCTTAGCAACGGCTTCCAGCTCCTACGAGCAGTACTTC	CASSLATASSSYEQYF
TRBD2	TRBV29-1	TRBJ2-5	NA	TGCAGCCCAAGGGAGGGAGAGACCCAGTACTTC	CSPREGETQYF
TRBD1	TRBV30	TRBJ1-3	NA	TGTGCCTGGACCCCCAGGGGGGGCTACTCTGGAAACACCATATATTTT	CAWTPRGGYSGNTIYF
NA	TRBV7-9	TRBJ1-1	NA	TGTGCCAGCACCTTAGGCACTGAAGCTTTCTTT	CASTLGTEAFF
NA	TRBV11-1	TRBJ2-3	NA	TGTGCCAGCAGCTTAACCTCCACAGATACGCAGTATTTT	CASSLTSTDTQYF
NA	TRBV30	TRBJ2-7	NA	TGTGCCTGGAGTGTTTTGTACGAGCAGTACTTC	CAWSVLYEQYF
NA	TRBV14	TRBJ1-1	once	TGTGCCAGCAGCACCTTACAGATTAACACTGAAGCTTTCTTT	CASSTLQINTEAFF
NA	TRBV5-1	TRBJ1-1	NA	TGCGCCAGCAGAATCGAGGCAGGTCTTTTGAACACTGAAGCTTTCTTT	CASRIEAGLLNTEAFF
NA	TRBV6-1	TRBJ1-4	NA	TGTGCCAGCAGCCGGGGTAATGAAAAACTGTTTTTT	CASSRGNEKLFF
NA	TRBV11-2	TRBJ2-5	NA	TGTGCCAGCAGCTTAGGGAACCTGAGGGAGACCCAGTACTTC	CASSLGNLRETQYF
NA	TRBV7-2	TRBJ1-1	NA	TGTGCCAGCAGCCAAGTGGTCGGGCCAACCTCGGCGGCTTTCTTT	CASSQVVGPTSAAFF
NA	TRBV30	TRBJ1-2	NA	TGTGCCTGGAGAGACGGCAGGCGACCCTATGAGTCCGGCTACACCTTC	CAWRDGRRPYESGYTF
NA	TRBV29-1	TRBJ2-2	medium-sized	TGCAGCGTTCGAGACAACACCGGGGAGCTGTTTTTT	CSVRDNTGELFF
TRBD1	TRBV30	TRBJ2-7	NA	TGTGCCTGGAGTGTATGGGGACAGCTACCCTACGAGCAGTACTTC	CAWSVWGQLPYEQYF
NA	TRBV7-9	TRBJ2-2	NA	TGTGCCAGCAGCTTCGGAACCGGGGAGCTGTTTTTT	CASSFGTGELFF
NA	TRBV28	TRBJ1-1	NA	TGTGCCAGCAGGCGAAACGGGGGGAACACTGAAGCTTTCTTT	CASRRNGGNTEAFF
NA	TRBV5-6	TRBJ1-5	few	TGTGCCAGCAGCTCCTACCTGGAATCCTACAATCAGCCCCAGCATTTT	CASSSYLESYNQPQHF
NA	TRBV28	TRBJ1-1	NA	TGTGCCAGCACACCCTCTTGGAACGCTGAAGCTTTCTTT	CASTPSWNAEAFF
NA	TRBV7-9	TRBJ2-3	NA	TGTGCCAGCAGCCTAAAAGGGAGCACAGATACGCAGTATTTT	CASSLKGSTDTQYF
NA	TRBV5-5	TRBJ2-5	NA	TGTGCCAGCAGCTTGGGCGGGGCAGCCGCCCAGTACTTC	CASSLGGAAAQYF
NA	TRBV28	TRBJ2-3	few	TGTGCCAGCAGTTCACGCAGGGATACGCAGTATTTT	CASSSRRDTQYF